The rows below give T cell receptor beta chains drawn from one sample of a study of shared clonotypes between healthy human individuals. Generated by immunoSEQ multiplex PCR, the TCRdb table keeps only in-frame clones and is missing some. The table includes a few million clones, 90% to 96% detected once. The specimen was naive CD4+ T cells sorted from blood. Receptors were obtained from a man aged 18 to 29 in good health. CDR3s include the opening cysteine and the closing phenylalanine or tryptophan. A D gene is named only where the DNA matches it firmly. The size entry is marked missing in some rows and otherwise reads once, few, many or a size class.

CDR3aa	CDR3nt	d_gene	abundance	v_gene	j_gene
CASGTGDNSPLHF	TGTGCCAGCGGGACAGGCGATAATTCACCCCTCCACTTT	TRBD1	-	TRBV9	TRBJ1-6
CASSFSRVEGKPQHF	TGTGCCAGCAGTTTCTCCAGGGTTGAGGGGAAGCCCCAGCATTTT	-	-	TRBV28	TRBJ1-5
CASKTSGGLSSYNEQFF	TGCGCCAGTAAGACTAGCGGGGGACTAAGCTCCTACAATGAGCAGTTCTTC	TRBD2	-	TRBV5-1	TRBJ2-1
CASSPGRNSYEQYF	TGCGCCAGCAGCCCGGGACGAAATTCCTACGAGCAGTACTTC	-	-	TRBV5-1	TRBJ2-7
CASSLSGQPQHF	TGTGCCAGCAGTTTATCGGGTCAGCCCCAGCATTTT	-	few	TRBV28	TRBJ1-5
CASSHTKDRLNTEAFF	TGCGCCAGCAGCCACACCAAGGACAGATTGAACACTGAAGCTTTCTTT	-	-	TRBV4-1	TRBJ1-1
CASSLWGGPNNEQYF	TGTGCCAGCAGTTTATGGGGAGGGCCTAATAACGAGCAGTACTTC	TRBD2	-	TRBV27	TRBJ2-7
CASSLQAGNTDTQYF	TGTGCCAGCAGCTTACAAGCGGGAAACACAGATACGCAGTATTTT	TRBD2	-	TRBV7-2	TRBJ2-3
CAISESTGSHTIYF	TGTGCCATCAGTGAGTCGACAGGCAGCCACACCATATATTTT	-	-	TRBV10-3	TRBJ1-3
CASSLGQTNSPLHF	TGTGCCAGCAGCTTAGGTCAGACTAATTCACCCCTCCACTTT	-	once	TRBV5-6	TRBJ1-6
CASSYRTGDTEAFF	TGTGCCAGCAGTTACAGAACAGGGGACACTGAAGCTTTCTTT	TRBD1	-	TRBV6-5	TRBJ1-1
CASSTATVTQETQYF	TGTGCCAGCTCCACCGCGACAGTGACCCAAGAGACCCAGTACTTC	-	-	TRBV7-9	TRBJ2-5
CASSQEGTSGYSFPYEQYF	TGCGCCAGCAGCCAAGAAGGGACTAGCGGCTATTCATTCCCCTACGAGCAGTACTTC	TRBD2	-	TRBV4-1	TRBJ2-7
CASSPTGQGYSPLHF	TGTGCCAGTAGTCCAACCGGGCAGGGGTATTCACCCCTCCACTTT	-	-	TRBV19	TRBJ1-6
CASSTLQQHSPLHF	TGTGCCAGCAGCACACTTCAACAGCATTCACCCCTCCACTTT	-	once	TRBV7-2	TRBJ1-6
CASSQTDYEQYF	TGTGCCAGCTCACAGACTGACTACGAGCAGTACTTC	-	-	TRBV18	TRBJ2-7
CASSLSGLPNPINEQFF	TGCGCCAGCAGCTTATCGGGACTCCCAAACCCAATCAATGAGCAGTTCTTC	-	-	TRBV5-1	TRBJ2-1
CASWGFSGYTF	TGTGCCAGCTGGGGCTTTTCTGGCTACACCTTC	-	-	TRBV6-5	TRBJ1-2